Listed below are T cell receptor beta chains from one sample, sequenced in a study of T cell responses to AZD1222 COVID-19 vaccine. Clones were read by immunoSEQ multiplex PCR, and TCRdb kept only the in-frame ones, dropping some. There are about 120,000 clones in the sample; roughly 84% occur only once, and roughly 6.2% lies in the top ten. The source was peripheral blood, collected on day 0 of AZD1222 vaccination. The receptors stem from an adult in good health. Both conserved end residues are part of each CDR3. Each record gives: D gene, V gene, J gene, clone size, CDR3 DNA, CDR3 protein. The D gene is left open where the match is weak. A row's size may be missing; if present it is once, few, many or a size class.

d_gene: TRBD1
v_gene: TRBV5-1
j_gene: TRBJ2-7
abundance: .
CDR3nt: TGCGCCAGCAGCGATCCGGGACAGGGTTCCTACGAGCAGTACTTC
CDR3aa: CASSDPGQGSYEQYF

d_gene: .
v_gene: TRBV19
j_gene: TRBJ1-2
abundance: .
CDR3nt: TGTGCCAGTACCCCGGAAGGATCGAGGGGCTACACCTTC
CDR3aa: CASTPEGSRGYTF

d_gene: .
v_gene: TRBV29-1
j_gene: TRBJ2-7
abundance: .
CDR3nt: TGCAGCGTTGAAGCAGGGGGGGCCTACGAGCAGTACTTC
CDR3aa: CSVEAGGAYEQYF

d_gene: .
v_gene: TRBV14
j_gene: TRBJ1-2
abundance: once
CDR3nt: TGTGCCAGCAGTATACAGGGAATGGGCTATGGCTACACCTTC
CDR3aa: CASSIQGMGYGYTF

d_gene: .
v_gene: TRBV5-4
j_gene: TRBJ2-3
abundance: .
CDR3nt: TGTGCCAGCAGCCCCACGGGGAACACAGATACGCAGTATTTT
CDR3aa: CASSPTGNTDTQYF

d_gene: TRBD2
v_gene: TRBV5-1
j_gene: TRBJ2-5
abundance: once
CDR3nt: TGCGCCAGCAGCCTGACTAGCGGGGGCCCCATGGGGGAGACCCAGTACTTC
CDR3aa: CASSLTSGGPMGETQYF

d_gene: .
v_gene: TRBV10-3
j_gene: TRBJ1-1
abundance: few
CDR3nt: TGTGCCATCAGTGAATCACTTAGTGTAGTGGGATCCACTGAAGCTTTCTTT
CDR3aa: CAISESLSVVGSTEAFF

d_gene: .
v_gene: TRBV27
j_gene: TRBJ2-7
abundance: .
CDR3nt: TGTGCCAGCAGTTTATACCGGGGGCCGCAGTACTTC
CDR3aa: CASSLYRGPQYF

d_gene: .
v_gene: TRBV9
j_gene: TRBJ1-2
abundance: .
CDR3nt: TGTGCCAGCAGCACGGACGGCTATGGCTACACCTTC
CDR3aa: CASSTDGYGYTF

d_gene: .
v_gene: TRBV28
j_gene: TRBJ1-6
abundance: .
CDR3nt: TGTGCCAGCAAAGGAGAAACAAGCTCCTATAATTCACCCCTCCACTTT
CDR3aa: CASKGETSSYNSPLHF

d_gene: TRBD1
v_gene: TRBV7-8
j_gene: TRBJ1-1
abundance: few
CDR3nt: TGTGCCAGCAGCTTAGTGGGGACAGGGCGGACTGAAGCTTTCTTT
CDR3aa: CASSLVGTGRTEAFF

d_gene: .
v_gene: TRBV24-1
j_gene: TRBJ1-2
abundance: .
CDR3nt: TGTGCCACCAGTGGGCTCAGCCGGGACTATGGCTACACCTTC
CDR3aa: CATSGLSRDYGYTF

d_gene: .
v_gene: TRBV6-5
j_gene: TRBJ1-6
abundance: .
CDR3nt: TGTGCCAGCAGTTACGGGGCCGGGCAGGGTTCACCCCTCCACTTT
CDR3aa: CASSYGAGQGSPLHF

d_gene: .
v_gene: TRBV7-2
j_gene: TRBJ1-4
abundance: few
CDR3nt: TGTGCCAGCAGCCCTCAGGGCTCTAATGAAAAACTGTTTTTT
CDR3aa: CASSPQGSNEKLFF

d_gene: .
v_gene: TRBV7-6
j_gene: TRBJ1-6
abundance: .
CDR3nt: TGTGCCAGCAGTGCAGACCTTTTGGGGGCATCCTATAATTCACCCCTCCACTTT
CDR3aa: CASSADLLGASYNSPLHF

d_gene: .
v_gene: TRBV5-1
j_gene: TRBJ2-3
abundance: once
CDR3nt: TGCGCCAGCAGCTTGGCTCCAGGGGGGTTTGGCACAGATACGCAGTATTTT
CDR3aa: CASSLAPGGFGTDTQYF

d_gene: TRBD2
v_gene: TRBV9
j_gene: TRBJ2-7
abundance: .
CDR3nt: TGTGCCAGCAGCGTAGCCGAGGAACTAGCGGGGGACTACCACTACGAGCAGTACTTC
CDR3aa: CASSVAEELAGDYHYEQYF

d_gene: TRBD2
v_gene: TRBV20-1
j_gene: TRBJ2-5
abundance: .
CDR3nt: TGCAGTGCTAGTGGGCTAGCGGGGGACCAAGAGACCCAGTACTTC
CDR3aa: CSASGLAGDQETQYF

d_gene: .
v_gene: TRBV5-6
j_gene: TRBJ1-2
abundance: .
CDR3nt: TGTGCCAGCAGGTACAGGGAAATTAACTATGGCTACACCTTC
CDR3aa: CASRYREINYGYTF

d_gene: .
v_gene: TRBV19
j_gene: TRBJ2-5
abundance: .
CDR3nt: TGTGCCAGTAGTTTTTCTGGGAAAGAGACCCAGTACTTC
CDR3aa: CASSFSGKETQYF

d_gene: .
v_gene: TRBV12-3/TRBV12-4
j_gene: TRBJ2-1
abundance: once
CDR3nt: TGTGCCAGCAGTTTGAAACTCCACAATGAGCAGTTCTTC
CDR3aa: CASSLKLHNEQFF

d_gene: .
v_gene: TRBV28
j_gene: TRBJ2-1
abundance: .
CDR3nt: TGTGCCAGCAGTTTTCCGGGGGACGACAATGAGCAGTTCTTC
CDR3aa: CASSFPGDDNEQFF

d_gene: .
v_gene: TRBV15
j_gene: TRBJ1-2
abundance: .
CDR3nt: TGTGCCACCAGCAGAGTAGCAGGGGAGGGCTACACCTTC
CDR3aa: CATSRVAGEGYTF

d_gene: .
v_gene: TRBV6-5
j_gene: TRBJ2-3
abundance: once
CDR3nt: TGTGCCAGCCCCGCCCGGGGGACAGAACCAGATACGCAGTATTTT
CDR3aa: CASPARGTEPDTQYF

d_gene: TRBD1
v_gene: TRBV28
j_gene: TRBJ1-5
abundance: .
CDR3nt: TGTGCCAGCAGTTTTCTCGACAGGGATAATCAGCCCCAGCATTTT
CDR3aa: CASSFLDRDNQPQHF

d_gene: .
v_gene: TRBV10-3
j_gene: TRBJ1-2
abundance: .
CDR3nt: TGTGCCATCAGCCCAACGGGTAGCGGGGGCTACACCTTC
CDR3aa: CAISPTGSGGYTF

d_gene: TRBD1
v_gene: TRBV19
j_gene: TRBJ1-1
abundance: .
CDR3nt: TGTGCCAGTAGTCCCCCCGGGGGAGGGGGCCCGACTGAAGCTTTCTTT
CDR3aa: CASSPPGGGGPTEAFF

d_gene: TRBD1
v_gene: TRBV19
j_gene: TRBJ1-5
abundance: .
CDR3nt: TGTGCCAGTAGTACTACTCCGGGACAGGGCCTTAATCAGCCCCAGCATTTT
CDR3aa: CASSTTPGQGLNQPQHF

d_gene: .
v_gene: TRBV4-3
j_gene: TRBJ2-3
abundance: .
CDR3nt: TGCGCCAGCAGCCTCCGAGGGGCGAACACAGATACGCAGTATTTT
CDR3aa: CASSLRGANTDTQYF

d_gene: .
v_gene: TRBV7-9
j_gene: TRBJ2-7
abundance: .
CDR3nt: TGTGCCAGCAGCTTCGGACGGTCCCGAGAGCAGTACTTC
CDR3aa: CASSFGRSREQYF

d_gene: TRBD2
v_gene: TRBV2
j_gene: TRBJ2-1
abundance: .
CDR3nt: TGTGCCAGCAACCGACTAGCGGGGGGCCCGAGCTCCTACAATGAGCAGTTCTTC
CDR3aa: CASNRLAGGPSSYNEQFF

d_gene: TRBD1
v_gene: TRBV6-5
j_gene: TRBJ2-5
abundance: .
CDR3nt: TGTGCCAGCAGTTACCTCAGGACAGGGCCAGAGACCCAGTACTTC
CDR3aa: CASSYLRTGPETQYF

d_gene: TRBD1
v_gene: TRBV25-1
j_gene: TRBJ1-1
abundance: .
CDR3nt: TGTGCCAGCAGTGATTGGGGGGACAGCTCGATTGAAGCTTTCTTT
CDR3aa: CASSDWGDSSIEAFF